Given below is one T cell receptor beta chain in context. This specimen comes from a study of control samples from healthy donors and cancer patients. The CDR3 loop spans 15 amino acids. With 3 bases removed from V and 0 bases from J, the gap between germline ends came to 11 bases. Looked up from germline, CDR1 is MNHEY and CDR2 is SMNVEV (reference sequence). Libraries were prepared by immunoSEQ multiplex PCR; TCRdb keeps only in-frame clonotypes and omits some of them. Altogether about 84,000 clones are present, roughly 82% being singletons, with the ten largest covering approximately 10%. The V and J genes are TRBV27 and TRBJ1-2; tentative D call: TRBD1 (6 bases). The sequenced material came from PBMCs. This TCR came from a man aged 60-69 years with head and neck cancer. The CDR3 region has the DNA TGTGCCAGCAGTTTTACAGGGCGATCTAACTATGGCTACACCTTC. It encodes CASSFTGRSNYGYTF.